These 4 T cell receptor beta chains were all obtained from the same sample, sequenced in a study of T-cell memory formation after mild COVID-19. One entry per CDR3 protein results from TCRdb running MiXCR on the 5' RACE reads. The table shows 300,000 to 400,000 distinct CDR3 sequences, with 21% occurring only once. Sequencing input: PBMCs or a T cell subset sorted from them (not recorded which). These receptors originate from an adult woman who had mild COVID-19 (a few samples of this study predate the infection). Cell type and time point are not known.

The chain couples TRBV7-2 to TRBJ2-5; 9 bases are a match to TRBD1. V shed 4 bases and J 4 bases; nucleotides not matched to a gene: 7. Germline loops: CDR1 SGHTA, CDR2 FQGNSA. The CDR3 is made up of 15 amino acids. CDR3 DNA sequence: TGTGCCAGCAGCTCGTTTTGGACAGGGGCAGAGACCCAGTACTTC. It translates to CASSSFWTGAETQYF.

The V gene is TRBV5-1, the J gene TRBJ2-7; a weak D match, TRBD2 (6 bases). V lost 3 bases and J lost 11, with 15 bases in between. The CDR3 extends over 12 amino acids. Looked up from germline, CDR1 is SGHRS and CDR2 is YFSETQ. For the CDR3, the DNA is TGCGCCAGCAGCTCACCCCCGGGGGAGGAGTACTTC. This codes for CASSSPPGEEYF.

V usage is TRBV11-3 and J usage is TRBJ1-1; possibly TRBD1 for D (6 bases). This CDR3 spans 15 amino acids. CDR1 SGHNT and CDR2 YENEEA come from the germline V gene. V lost 4 bases and J lost 6, with 18 bases in between. The CDR3 nucleotides read TGTGCCAGCAGCTCTTCGAGGGGGTACAGTGCTGAAGCTTTCTTT. Protein: CASSSSRGYSAEAFF.

The chain is built from TRBV20-1 and TRBJ1-1; possibly TRBD1 for D (5 bases). The CDR3 totals 14 residues. V shed 3 bases and J shed 1 base, with 12 bases lying between them. The germline V gene encodes CDR1 DFQATT and CDR2 SNEGSKA (reference sequence). The CDR3 sequence is CSASAGRPNTEAFF. The CDR3 DNA reads TGCAGTGCTAGTGCGGGGCGTCCGAACACTGAAGCTTTCTTT.